This is a list of T cell receptor beta chains from one sample in a study of T cell responses to AZD1222 COVID-19 vaccine. Sequenced by immunoSEQ multiplex PCR; TCRdb stores in-frame clones only, minus some. The sample includes more than 150,000 clones, 80% to 95% of them seen just once. Material: peripheral blood, obtained on day 0 of AZD1222 vaccination. Receptors originate from an adult in good health. Each CDR3 is given with its conserved first and last residue.

CDR3: CASSYQTGAGYGYTF
V: TRBV7-2

CDR3: CATRETGTETEAFF
V: TRBV24-1

CDR3: CASRDPGQGNYGYTF
V: TRBV2

CDR3: CASREGVGYTF
V: TRBV6-5

CDR3: CSAEGLSNQPQHF
V: TRBV29-1

CDR3: CASSQSRDRRPTNEKLFF
V: TRBV23-1

CDR3: CASSLGDEQYF
V: TRBV7-8

CDR3: CATSPGRYNEQFF
V: TRBV24-1

CDR3: CASGSADTEAFF
V: TRBV12-3/TRBV12-4

CDR3: CASKGFGSGNTIYF
V: TRBV19

CDR3: CATKQGQSYNSPLHF
V: TRBV6-5

CDR3: CSAGQGSGTEAFF
V: TRBV29-1

CDR3: CASSYDRGLPRGYTF
V: TRBV6-5

CDR3: CASSPGEFNEQFF
V: TRBV18

CDR3: CATADEILTDTQYF
V: TRBV2

CDR3: CASSPDYKETQYF
V: TRBV7-3

CDR3: CASSRTSGPSSYNEQFF
V: TRBV3-1/TRBV3-2

CDR3: CASSQEVSRDLRGGGYTF
V: TRBV3-1/TRBV3-2

CDR3: CASSDDNSRGYTF
V: TRBV6-4

CDR3: CASSLDNTEAFF
V: TRBV11-2

CDR3: CASGNGETQYF
V: TRBV6-5

CDR3: CASRWTSGTYEQYF
V: TRBV2

CDR3: CASSFSRRHAEAFF
V: TRBV6-2/TRBV6-3

CDR3: CASNRGRGVTEAFF
V: TRBV6-6

CDR3: CASSPLGTAHGNTIYF
V: TRBV18

CDR3: CATSDSGQENIQYF
V: TRBV24-1

CDR3: CASSEGTEPNYGYTF
V: TRBV6-1

CDR3: CASSQVDRVTRDTQYF
V: TRBV4-3

CDR3: CASSTASAWEQFF
V: TRBV19